This T cell receptor beta chain was identified during a study of cytomegalovirus exposure and HLA in healthy donors. Study-wide results and caveats: By a later analysis, the bulk of CMV-associated TCR beta chains appeared HLA-restricted. Most likely, a cluster of highly shared sequence variants arose as a sequencing artifact.

Use of 60 Vbeta and 13 Jbeta primers characterized the PCR. The assay was immunoSEQ multiplex PCR, and TCRdb's table has in-frame clones only and misses some. Among 130,000 or so clones listed, more than 55% were seen once. A note on this clone: Antigen specificity is unknown.

Donors were ostensibly healthy at sampling, although undocumented immune exposures were probable. The sequence was collected from a man younger than 35 in good health and CMV-seronegative. Source material: PBMCs.

The CDR3, as DNA: TGTGCCAGCAGTGAAACAGGGGGCAGCTCCTACGAGCAGTACTTC. This encodes CASSETGGSSYEQYF. This chain joins TRBV6-1 and TRBJ2-7; 9 nucleotides match TRBD1. Germline V gene lookup returns CDR1 MNHNS and CDR2 SASEGT. The CDR3 runs to 15 residues. The trim removed 2 bases at V and 0 bases at J, leaving 2 bases unmatched.